This T cell receptor (beta chain) emerged from a study of control samples from healthy donors and cancer patients. The CDR3 is 12 amino acids. V lost 6 bases to trimming and J lost 0 bases, with 5 bases between them. Germline-derived CDR1 and CDR2 are MDHEN and SYDVKM. Repertoires were generated with immunoSEQ multiplex PCR, while TCRdb's copy carries only in-frame clones and drops some. The data hold approximately 120,000 clones, with around 87% observed a single time. The TCR comes from a man aged 60 to 69 in good health. Sequenced: blood. The chain carries TRBV28 and TRBJ1-1, with D hard to call. Here the CDR3 DNA reads TGTGCCAGCAGGGGTATGAACACTGAAGCTTTCTTT. It encodes CASRGMNTEAFF.